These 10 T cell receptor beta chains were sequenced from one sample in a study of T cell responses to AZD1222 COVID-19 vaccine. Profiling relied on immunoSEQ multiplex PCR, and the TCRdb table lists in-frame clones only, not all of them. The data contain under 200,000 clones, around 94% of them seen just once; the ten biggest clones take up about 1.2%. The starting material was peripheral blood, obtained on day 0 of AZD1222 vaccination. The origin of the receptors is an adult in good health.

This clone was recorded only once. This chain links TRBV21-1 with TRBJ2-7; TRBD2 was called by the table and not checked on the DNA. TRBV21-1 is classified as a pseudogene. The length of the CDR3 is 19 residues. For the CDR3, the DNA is TGTGCCAGCAGCAAAGCCTGGTCCCATCTGAGCGGGGACTCCTACGAGCAGTACTTC. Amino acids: CASSKAWSHLSGDSYEQYF.

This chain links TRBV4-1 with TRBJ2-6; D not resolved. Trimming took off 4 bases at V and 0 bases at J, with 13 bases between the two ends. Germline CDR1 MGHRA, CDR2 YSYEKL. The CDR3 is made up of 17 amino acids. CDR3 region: CASSRSDGSSGANVLTF. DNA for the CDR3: TGCGCCAGCAGCCGATCTGACGGTAGCTCTGGGGCCAACGTCCTGACTTTC.

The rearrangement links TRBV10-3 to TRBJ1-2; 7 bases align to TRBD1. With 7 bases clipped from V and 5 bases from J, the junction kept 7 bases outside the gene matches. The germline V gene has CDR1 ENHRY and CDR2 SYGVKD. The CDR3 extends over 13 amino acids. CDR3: CAITGTESYGYTF. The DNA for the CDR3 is TGTGCCATCACCGGGACAGAGTCATATGGCTACACCTTC.

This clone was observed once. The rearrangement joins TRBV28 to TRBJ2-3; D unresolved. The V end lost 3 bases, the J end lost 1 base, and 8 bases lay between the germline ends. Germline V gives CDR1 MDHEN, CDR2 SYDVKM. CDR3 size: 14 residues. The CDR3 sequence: CASSFSRGTDTQYF. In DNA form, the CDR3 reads TGTGCCAGCAGTTTCTCCAGAGGCACAGATACGCAGTATTTT. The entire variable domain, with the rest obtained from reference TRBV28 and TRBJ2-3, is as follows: DVKVTQSSRYLVKRTGEKVFLECVQDMDHENMFWYRQDPGLGLRLIYFSYDVKMKEKGDIPEGYSVSREKKERFSLILESASTNQTSMYLCASSFSRGTDTQYFGPGTRLTVL.

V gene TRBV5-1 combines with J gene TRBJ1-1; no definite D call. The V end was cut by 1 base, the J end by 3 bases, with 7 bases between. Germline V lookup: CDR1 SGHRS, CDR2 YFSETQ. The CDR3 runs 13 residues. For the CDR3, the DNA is TGCGCCAGCAGCTTGAGGGTTGACACTGAAGCTTTCTTT. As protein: CASSLRVDTEAFF.

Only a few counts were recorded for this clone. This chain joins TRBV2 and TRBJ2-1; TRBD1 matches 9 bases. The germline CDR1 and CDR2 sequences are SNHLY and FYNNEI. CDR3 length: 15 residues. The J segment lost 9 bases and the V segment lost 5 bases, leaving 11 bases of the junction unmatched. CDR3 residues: CASSLDRGGTFEQFF. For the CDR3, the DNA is TGTGCCAGCAGTCTGGACAGGGGAGGCACGTTTGAGCAGTTCTTC.

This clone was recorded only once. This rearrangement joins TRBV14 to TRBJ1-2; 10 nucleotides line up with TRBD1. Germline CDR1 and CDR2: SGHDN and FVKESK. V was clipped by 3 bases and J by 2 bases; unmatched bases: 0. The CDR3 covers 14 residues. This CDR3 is CASSQGQGNYGYTF. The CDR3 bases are TGTGCCAGCAGCCAGGGACAGGGGAACTATGGCTACACCTTC.

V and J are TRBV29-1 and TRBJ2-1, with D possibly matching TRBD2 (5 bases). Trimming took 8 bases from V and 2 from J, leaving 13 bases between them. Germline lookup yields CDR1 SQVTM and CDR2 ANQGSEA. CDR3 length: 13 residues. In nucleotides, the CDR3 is TGCAGCTCGACGGGGATCACCTACAATGAGCAGTTCTTC. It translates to CSSTGITYNEQFF.

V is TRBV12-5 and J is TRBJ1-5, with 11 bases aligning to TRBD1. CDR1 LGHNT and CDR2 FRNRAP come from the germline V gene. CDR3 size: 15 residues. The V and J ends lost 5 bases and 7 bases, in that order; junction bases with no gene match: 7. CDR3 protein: CASGPGQGAGQPQHF. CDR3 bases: TGTGCTAGTGGTCCCGGACAGGGGGCGGGACAGCCCCAGCATTTT. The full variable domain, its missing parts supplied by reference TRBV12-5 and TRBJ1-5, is DARVTQTPRHKVTEMGQEVTMRCQPILGHNTVFWYRQTMMQGLELLAYFRNRAPLDDSGMPKDRFSAEMPDATLATLKIQPSEPRDSAVYFCASGPGQGAGQPQHFGDGTRLSIL.

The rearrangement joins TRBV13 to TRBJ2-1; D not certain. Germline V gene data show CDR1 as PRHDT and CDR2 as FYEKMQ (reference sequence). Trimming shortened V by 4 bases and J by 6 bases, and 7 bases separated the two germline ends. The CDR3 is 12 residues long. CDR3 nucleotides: TGTGCCAGCAGCTCGGACCTCAATGAGCAGTTCTTC. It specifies CASSSDLNEQFF. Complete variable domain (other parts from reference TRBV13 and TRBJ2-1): AAGVIQSPRHLIKEKRETATLKCYPIPRHDTVYWYQQGPGQDPQFLISFYEKMQSDKGSIPDRFSAQQFSDYHSELNMSSLELGDSALYFCASSSDLNEQFFGPGTRLTVL.